These T cell receptor beta chains were read from a single sample in a study of shared clonotypes between healthy human individuals. Clones were read by immunoSEQ multiplex PCR, and TCRdb kept only the in-frame ones, dropping some. The sample consists of hundreds of thousands of clones, approximately 96% of them appearing once. Material for sequencing was naive CD8+ T cells sorted from blood. These TCRs come from a young woman in good health. Each CDR3 is given with its conserved first and last residue. D genes are given only for firm matches. A row's size may be missing; if present it is once, few, many or a size class.

>TRBV10-3|TRBJ2-2|TRBD2|.
TGTGCCATCAGTGAGTCGACTCGGTTAGCGGGAGACACCGGGGAGCTGTTTTTT
CAISESTRLAGDTGELFF
>TRBV4-1|TRBJ2-7|.|.
TGCGCCAGCAGCAGCCAAAAGACGACCGAGCAGTACTTC
CASSSQKTTEQYF
>TRBV20-1|TRBJ2-7|.|.
TGCAGTGCTAGAGAGGGCTACGAGCAGTACTTC
CSAREGYEQYF
>TRBV11-2|TRBJ2-7|.|.
TGTGCCAGCAGCTCGTCCCGCATACACTCCTACGAGCAGTACTTC
CASSSSRIHSYEQYF
>TRBV28|TRBJ1-1|.|.
TGTGCCAGCAGGCTTGAAGAGGAGAACACTGAAGCTTTCTTT
CASRLEEENTEAFF
>TRBV5-1|TRBJ2-6|.|.
TGCGCCAGCAGCTTGGCCCCGGGCCACTCTGGGGCCAACGTCCTGACTTTC
CASSLAPGHSGANVLTF
>TRBV19|TRBJ1-1|.|.
TGTGCCAGTAGTATCCTCGTCGGGCAAGAAGCTTTCTTT
CASSILVGQEAFF
>TRBV2|TRBJ1-2|.|.
TGTGCCAGCAGTGAATACCAAGGGCTTAACTATGGCTACACCTTC
CASSEYQGLNYGYTF
>TRBV6-5|TRBJ1-1|.|.
TGTGCCAGCAGTTACGGTCGGGAAGCTTTCTTT
CASSYGREAFF
>TRBV19|TRBJ1-4|.|.
TGTGCCAGTAGTAATAGGCGAGAGGCAACTAATGAAAAACTGTTTTTT
CASSNRREATNEKLFF
>TRBV11-2|TRBJ2-7|TRBD1|.
TGTGCCAGCAGCTTGGCCGGGACAGCCTACGAGCAGTACTTC
CASSLAGTAYEQYF
>TRBV27|TRBJ2-7|TRBD1|.
TGTGCCAGCACCACTCAAGGGACAGGGAAATACGAGCAGTACTTC
CASTTQGTGKYEQYF
>TRBV28|TRBJ2-3|TRBD2|.
TGTGCCAGCAGTTGGGGCAGCGGGAGAGATACGCAGTATTTT
CASSWGSGRDTQYF
>TRBV25-1|TRBJ2-3|.|.
TGTGCCAGCAGTGTCCCTCCGGTGGGGGATACGCAGTATTTT
CASSVPPVGDTQYF
>TRBV19|TRBJ1-3|TRBD1|.
TGTGCCAGTAGTATAGCCCTGACAGGGGCAGGAAACACCATATATTTT
CASSIALTGAGNTIYF
>TRBV27|TRBJ1-6|.|.
TGTGCCAGCAGTTTATCGAGTTCTGGGTCTCTTCCCCTCCACTTT
CASSLSSSGSLPLHF
>TRBV5-8|TRBJ2-3|.|.
TGTGCCAGCGCCGTTAACCCAAGCACAGATACGCAGTATTTT
CASAVNPSTDTQYF
>TRBV6-4|TRBJ2-1|.|.
TGTGCCAGCAGTGACGTAGGTGGGGGCCCCAGCTCCTACAATGAGCAGTTCTTC
CASSDVGGGPSSYNEQFF
>TRBV10-3|TRBJ2-7|.|.
TGTGCCATCAGTGAGGGCGGAGTTACCTACGAGCAGTACTTC
CAISEGGVTYEQYF
>TRBV13|TRBJ2-7|.|.
TGTGCCAGCAGCTCTCCCTCTACCAGCGAGCAGTACTTC
CASSSPSTSEQYF
>TRBV19|TRBJ1-5|.|.
TGTGCCAGTAGTATGGTGGGGGTCGGGCAGCCCCAGCATTTT
CASSMVGVGQPQHF
>TRBV5-7|TRBJ2-5|.|once
TGTGCCAGCAGCGTGGGACACCAACAAGAGACCCAGTACTTC
CASSVGHQQETQYF
>TRBV11-2|TRBJ2-3|TRBD1|.
TGTGCCAGCAGCCCGACAGGGCGCGCAGATACGCAGTATTTT
CASSPTGRADTQYF
>TRBV28|TRBJ2-7|.|.
TGTGCCAGCAGTTTATCTCATCTCCACGGAATGGAACTAGCTCGAATTACGTTAGAGGAGCAGTACTTC
CASSLSHLHGMELARITLEEQYF
>TRBV27|TRBJ1-5|TRBD1|.
TGTGCCAGCAGAGGGACAGGGGGTTCGAGCAATCAGCCCCAGCATTTT
CASRGTGGSSNQPQHF
>TRBV2|TRBJ2-7|.|.
TGTGCCAGCCGAGGGTACGAGCAGTACTTC
CASRGYEQYF
>TRBV27|TRBJ1-2|TRBD1|.
TGTGCCAGCAGTTTATTGTGGGGACAGGGTGTCGGCTACACCTTC
CASSLLWGQGVGYTF
>TRBV11-2|TRBJ1-1|.|.
TGTGCCAGCAGCTATAACTGGCAGACCAACACTGAAGCTTTCTTT
CASSYNWQTNTEAFF
>TRBV4-2|TRBJ1-1|.|.
TGTGCCAGCAGCCATGGACCTACGGCTGAAGCTTTCTTT
CASSHGPTAEAFF
>TRBV20-1|TRBJ2-7|.|.
TGCAGTGCTAGAGAGGGGCGGGAGCAGTACTTC
CSAREGREQYF
>TRBV6-5|TRBJ2-1|.|once
TGTGCCAGCAGTCTGACTCCCGATGAGCAGTTCTTC
CASSLTPDEQFF
>TRBV15|TRBJ2-1|.|.
TGTGCCACCAGCTACAGCAGTAGCTCCTACAATGAGCAGTTCTTC
CATSYSSSSYNEQFF
>TRBV2|TRBJ2-5|.|.
TGTGCCAGCAGTGAAGAGGGGGAGGGAGTTCAAGAGACCCAGTACTTC
CASSEEGEGVQETQYF
>TRBV27|TRBJ1-2|.|once
TGTGCCAGCAGCGACCAGGCAGGACTTAACTATGGCTACACCTTC
CASSDQAGLNYGYTF
>TRBV27|TRBJ2-7|.|.
TGTGCCAGCAGGCTAGCGCTCGAGCAGTACTTC
CASRLALEQYF
>TRBV7-6|TRBJ2-1|TRBD2|.
TGTGCCAGCAGCTTAGCGCACCGGGAGGGCCGTGGTGAGCAGTTCTTC
CASSLAHREGRGEQFF
>TRBV6-1|TRBJ2-7|TRBD1|.
TGTGCCAGCAGTGAGGAGGTCCGGGACAGGGGGATCTACGAGCAGTACTTC
CASSEEVRDRGIYEQYF
>TRBV19|TRBJ1-1|.|.
TGTGCCAGTAGTATCTCCGGGAACACTGAAGCTTTCTTT
CASSISGNTEAFF
>TRBV27|TRBJ1-2|TRBD1|.
TGTGCCAGCAGGGAGGGACAGGGTGGCTATGGCTACACCTTC
CASREGQGGYGYTF
>TRBV19|TRBJ1-5|.|.
TGTGCCAGTAGTATAGGGCAGGGAGGCAATCAGCCCCAGCATTTT
CASSIGQGGNQPQHF
>TRBV5-1|TRBJ2-7|.|.
TGCGCCAGCAGCTTGGATCTTCCCAGGGAGCGCGAGCAGTACTTC
CASSLDLPREREQYF
>TRBV21-1|TRBJ2-4|.|.
TGTGCCACCCGGACCAACATTCAGTACTTC
CATRTNIQYF
>TRBV5-1|TRBJ2-5|.|.
TGCGCCAGCAGCTTGGATGGGGGCGCGGAGACCCAGTACTTC
CASSLDGGAETQYF
>TRBV5-1|TRBJ1-1|TRBD1|once
TGCGCCAGCAGCCTGAATGGACAGGGTCTAGCTTTCTTT
CASSLNGQGLAFF
>TRBV2|TRBJ2-1|.|.
TGTGCCAGCCAGGGTTCGCGCTTGGAGCAGTTCTTC
CASQGSRLEQFF
>TRBV28|TRBJ1-2|.|.
TGTGCCAGCAGTTTATCCCCTAACTATGGCTACACCTTC
CASSLSPNYGYTF
>TRBV2|TRBJ2-1|.|.
TGTGCCAGCCCGCGGGGCCCATACAATGAGCAGTTCTTC
CASPRGPYNEQFF
>TRBV5-5|TRBJ2-1|TRBD2|.
TGTGCCAGCAGCTTGCTAGCGGGAGTTGATGAGCAGTTCTTC
CASSLLAGVDEQFF
>TRBV28|TRBJ2-2|.|.
TGTGCCAGCAGTTTAGTAAGGCCCACCGGGGAGCTGTTTTTT
CASSLVRPTGELFF
>TRBV27|TRBJ2-5|.|.
TGTGCCAGCAGACTGGGGGTCCGGGAGAGTTGGGAGACCCAGTACTTC
CASRLGVRESWETQYF
>TRBV28|TRBJ1-2|.|.
TGTGCCAGCAGTCTGGGTGGGGTAGCGTACGGCTACACCTTC
CASSLGGVAYGYTF
>TRBV27|TRBJ1-1|.|.
TGTGCCAGCAGTTTACTTTCGGGGGGCGCCACCCTGAACACTGAAGCTTTCTTT
CASSLLSGGATLNTEAFF
>TRBV7-3|TRBJ2-1|.|.
TGTGCCAGCAGCCCTGAACCGGGACACAAGGGCGGTGAGCAGTTCTTC
CASSPEPGHKGGEQFF